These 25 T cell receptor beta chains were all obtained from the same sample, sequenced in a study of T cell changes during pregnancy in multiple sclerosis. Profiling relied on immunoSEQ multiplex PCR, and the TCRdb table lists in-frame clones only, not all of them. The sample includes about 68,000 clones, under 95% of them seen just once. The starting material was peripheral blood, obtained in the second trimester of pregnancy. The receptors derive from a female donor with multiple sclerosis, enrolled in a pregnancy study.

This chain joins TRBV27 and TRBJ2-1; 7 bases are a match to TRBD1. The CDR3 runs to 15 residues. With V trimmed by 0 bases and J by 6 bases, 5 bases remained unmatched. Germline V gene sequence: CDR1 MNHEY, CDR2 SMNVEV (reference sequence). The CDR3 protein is CASSLSGQTLNEQFF. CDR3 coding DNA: TGTGCCAGCAGTTTATCGGGACAGACACTCAATGAGCAGTTCTTC.

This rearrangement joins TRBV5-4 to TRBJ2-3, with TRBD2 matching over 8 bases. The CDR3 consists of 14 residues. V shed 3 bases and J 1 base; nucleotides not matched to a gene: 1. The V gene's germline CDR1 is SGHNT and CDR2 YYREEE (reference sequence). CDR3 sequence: CASSSGGGTDTQYF. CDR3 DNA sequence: TGTGCCAGCAGCTCGGGGGGGGGCACAGATACGCAGTATTTT.

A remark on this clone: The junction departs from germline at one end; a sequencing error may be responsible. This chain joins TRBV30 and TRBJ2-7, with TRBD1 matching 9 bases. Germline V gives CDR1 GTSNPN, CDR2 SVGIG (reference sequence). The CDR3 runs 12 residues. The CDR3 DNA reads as TGTGCCTGGAGTCCAAAACCGGGACAGGGTTTCTTC. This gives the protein CAWSPKPGQGFF.

The CDR3 sequence is CASSYSEVGETQYF. The CDR3 DNA sequence: TGTGCCAGCAGTTACTCGGAGGTAGGGGAGACCCAGTACTTC. The chain has TRBV6-6 and TRBJ2-5, with a possible D match to TRBD2 (5 bases). Germline lookup yields CDR1 MNHNY and CDR2 SVGAGI (reference sequence). Trimming shortened V by 0 bases and J by 5 bases, and 10 bases separated the two germline ends. The CDR3 spans 14 residues.

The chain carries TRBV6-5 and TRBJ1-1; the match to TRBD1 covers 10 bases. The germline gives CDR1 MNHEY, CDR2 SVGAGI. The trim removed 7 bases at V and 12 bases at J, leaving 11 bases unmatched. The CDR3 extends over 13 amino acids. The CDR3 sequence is CASKEDRGVGTFF. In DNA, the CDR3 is TGTGCCAGCAAAGAGGACAGGGGGGTCGGGACTTTCTTT.

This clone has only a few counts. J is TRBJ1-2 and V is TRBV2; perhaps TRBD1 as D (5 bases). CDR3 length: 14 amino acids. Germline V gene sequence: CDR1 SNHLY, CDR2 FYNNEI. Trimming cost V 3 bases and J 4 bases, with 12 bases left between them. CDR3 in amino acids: CASSEGTDLYGYTF. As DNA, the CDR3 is TGTGCCAGCAGTGAGGGGACTGACCTCTATGGCTACACCTTC. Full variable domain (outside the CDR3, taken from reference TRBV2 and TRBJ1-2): EPEVTQTPSHQVTQMGQEVILRCVPISNHLYFYWYRQILGQKVEFLVSFYNNEISEKSEIFDDQFSVERPDGSNFTLKIRSTKLEDSAMYFCASSEGTDLYGYTFGSGTRLTVV.

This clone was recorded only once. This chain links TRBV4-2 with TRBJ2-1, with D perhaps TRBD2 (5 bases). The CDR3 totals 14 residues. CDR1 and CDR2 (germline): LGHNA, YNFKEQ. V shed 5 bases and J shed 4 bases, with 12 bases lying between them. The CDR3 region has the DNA TGTGCCAGCAGCTCGAACCCGGGGTACAATGAGCAGTTCTTC. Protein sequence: CASSSNPGYNEQFF.

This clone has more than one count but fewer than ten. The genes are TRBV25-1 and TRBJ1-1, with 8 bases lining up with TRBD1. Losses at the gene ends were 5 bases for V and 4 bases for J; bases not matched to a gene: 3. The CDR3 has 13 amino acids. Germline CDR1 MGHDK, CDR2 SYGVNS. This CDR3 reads CASSQGTGTEAFF. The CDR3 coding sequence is TGTGCCAGCAGTCAAGGGACAGGCACTGAAGCTTTCTTT.

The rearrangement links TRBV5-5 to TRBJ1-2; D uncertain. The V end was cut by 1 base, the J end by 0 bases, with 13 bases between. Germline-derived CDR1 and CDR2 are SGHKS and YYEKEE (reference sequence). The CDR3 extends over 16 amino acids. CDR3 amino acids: CASSLSVTLANYGYTF. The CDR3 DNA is TGTGCCAGCAGCTTGTCCGTGACCCTAGCTAACTATGGCTACACCTTC.

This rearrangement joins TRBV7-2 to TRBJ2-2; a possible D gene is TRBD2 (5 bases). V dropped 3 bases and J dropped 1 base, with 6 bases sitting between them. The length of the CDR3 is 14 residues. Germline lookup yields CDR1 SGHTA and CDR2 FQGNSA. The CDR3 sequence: CASSFAGNTGELFF. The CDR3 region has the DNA TGTGCCAGCAGCTTTGCGGGGAACACCGGGGAGCTGTTTTTT.

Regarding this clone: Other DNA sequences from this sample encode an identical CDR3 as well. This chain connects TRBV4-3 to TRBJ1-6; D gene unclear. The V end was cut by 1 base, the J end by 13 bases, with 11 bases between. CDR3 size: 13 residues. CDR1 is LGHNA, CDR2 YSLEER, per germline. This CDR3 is CASSQVAGSPLHF. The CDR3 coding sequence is TGCGCCAGCAGCCAAGTTGCGGGGTCGCCCCTCCACTTT.

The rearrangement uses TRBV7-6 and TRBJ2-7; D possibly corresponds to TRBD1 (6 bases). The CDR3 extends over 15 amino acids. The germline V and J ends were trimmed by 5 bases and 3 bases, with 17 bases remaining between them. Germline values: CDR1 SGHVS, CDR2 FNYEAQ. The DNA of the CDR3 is TGTGCCAGCAGCCCAGGAGCAGGGGCCATCTACGAGCAGTACTTC. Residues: CASSPGAGAIYEQYF. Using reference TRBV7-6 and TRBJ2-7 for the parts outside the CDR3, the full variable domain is GAGVSQSPRYKVTKRGQDVALRCDPISGHVSLYWYRQALGQGPEFLTYFNYEAQQDKSGLPNDRFSAERPEGSISTLTIQRTEQRDSAMYRCASSPGAGAIYEQYFGPGTRLTVT.

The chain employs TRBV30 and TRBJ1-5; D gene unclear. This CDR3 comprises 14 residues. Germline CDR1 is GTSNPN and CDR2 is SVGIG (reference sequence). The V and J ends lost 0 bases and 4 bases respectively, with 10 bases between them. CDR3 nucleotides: TGTGCCTGGAGTGTCGGAGGCTGGAATCAGCCCCAGCATTTT. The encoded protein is CAWSVGGWNQPQHF. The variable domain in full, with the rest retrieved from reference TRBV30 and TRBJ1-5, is SQTIHQWPATLVQPVGSPLSLECTVEGTSNPNLYWYRQAAGRGLQLLFYSVGIGQISSEVPQNLSASRPQDRQFILSSKKLLLSDSGFYLCAWSVGGWNQPQHFGDGTRLSIL.

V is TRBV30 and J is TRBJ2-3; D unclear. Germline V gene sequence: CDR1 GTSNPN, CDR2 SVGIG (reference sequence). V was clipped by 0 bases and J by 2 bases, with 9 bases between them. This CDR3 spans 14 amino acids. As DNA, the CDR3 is TGTGCCTGGAGTGTCTCCCTAACCACAGATACGCAGTATTTT. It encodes CAWSVSLTTDTQYF.

The CDR3 loop is CASSAGSGANVLTF. In nucleotides, the CDR3 is TGTGCCAGCAGCGCCGGCTCTGGGGCCAACGTCCTGACTTTC. The V gene is TRBV5-6, the J gene TRBJ2-6; D uncertain. The length of the CDR3 is 14 residues. CDR1 SGHDT and CDR2 YYEEEE come from the germline V gene. Trimming shortened V by 4 bases and J by 0 bases, and 5 bases separated the two germline ends. Full variable domain (remainder filled in from reference TRBV5-6 and TRBJ2-6): DAGVTQSPTHLIKTRGQQVTLRCSPKSGHDTVSWYQQALGQGPQFIFQYYEEEERQRGNFPDRFSGHQFPNYSSELNVNALLLGDSALYLCASSAGSGANVLTFGAGSRLTVL.

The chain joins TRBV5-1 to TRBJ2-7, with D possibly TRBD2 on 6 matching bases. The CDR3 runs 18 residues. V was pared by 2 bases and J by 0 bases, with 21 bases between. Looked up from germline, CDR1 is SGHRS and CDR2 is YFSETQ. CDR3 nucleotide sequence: TGCGCCAGCAGCTTCACGAGTATCGGGGACTTCAGCTCCTACGAGCAGTACTTC. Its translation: CASSFTSIGDFSSYEQYF.

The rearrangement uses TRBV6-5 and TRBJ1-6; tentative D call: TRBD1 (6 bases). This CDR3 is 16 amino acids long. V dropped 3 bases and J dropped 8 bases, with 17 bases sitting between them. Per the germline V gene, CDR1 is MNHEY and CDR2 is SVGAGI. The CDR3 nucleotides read TGTGCCAGCAGTTATCGGACAGCTTCGAGGGATTCACCCCTCCACTTT. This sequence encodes CASSYRTASRDSPLHF.

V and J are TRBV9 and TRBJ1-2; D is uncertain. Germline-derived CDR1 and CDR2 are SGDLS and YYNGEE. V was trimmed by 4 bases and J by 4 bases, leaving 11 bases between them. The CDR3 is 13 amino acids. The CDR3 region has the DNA TGTGCCAGCAGCACCGGACTTAGCTATGGCTACACCTTC. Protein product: CASSTGLSYGYTF.

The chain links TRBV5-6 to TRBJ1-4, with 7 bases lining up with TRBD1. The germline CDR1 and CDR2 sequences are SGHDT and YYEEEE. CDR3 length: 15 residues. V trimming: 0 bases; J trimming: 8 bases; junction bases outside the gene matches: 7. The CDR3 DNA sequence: TGTGCCAGCAGCTTGGGAACAGGGGTAGGGGAAAAACTGTTTTTT. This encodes CASSLGTGVGEKLFF.

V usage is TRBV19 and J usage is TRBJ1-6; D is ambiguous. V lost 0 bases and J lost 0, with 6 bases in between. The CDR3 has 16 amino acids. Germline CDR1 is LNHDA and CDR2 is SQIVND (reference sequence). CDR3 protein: CASSIDADSYNSPLHF. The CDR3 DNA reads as TGTGCCAGTAGTATAGATGCGGACTCCTATAATTCACCCCTCCACTTT.

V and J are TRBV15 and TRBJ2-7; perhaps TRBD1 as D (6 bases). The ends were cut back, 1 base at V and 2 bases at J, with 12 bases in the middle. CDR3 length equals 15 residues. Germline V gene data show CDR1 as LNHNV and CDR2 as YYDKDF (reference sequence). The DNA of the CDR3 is TGTGCCACCAGCAGAGTTTCAGGGGTACCCTACGAGCAGTACTTC. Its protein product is CATSRVSGVPYEQYF.

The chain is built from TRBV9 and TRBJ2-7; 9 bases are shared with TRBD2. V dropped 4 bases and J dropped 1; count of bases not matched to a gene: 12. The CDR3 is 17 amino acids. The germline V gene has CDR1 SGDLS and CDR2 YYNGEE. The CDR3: CASSPHLRGGASYEQYF. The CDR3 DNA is TGTGCCAGCAGCCCCCACCTTCGCGGGGGGGCTTCCTACGAGCAGTACTTC.

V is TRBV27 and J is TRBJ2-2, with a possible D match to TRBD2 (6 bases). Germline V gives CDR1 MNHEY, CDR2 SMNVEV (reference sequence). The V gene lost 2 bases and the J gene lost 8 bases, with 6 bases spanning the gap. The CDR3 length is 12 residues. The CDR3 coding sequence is TGTGCCAGCAGTTTACGGGGGGGGGAGCTGTTTTTT. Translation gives CASSLRGGELFF.

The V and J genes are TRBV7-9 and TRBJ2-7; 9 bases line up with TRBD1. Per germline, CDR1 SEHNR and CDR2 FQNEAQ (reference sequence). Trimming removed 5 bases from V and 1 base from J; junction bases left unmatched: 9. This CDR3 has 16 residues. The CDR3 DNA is TGTGCCAGCAGCCCCTTCGGACAGGGGAATTCCTACGAGCAGTACTTC. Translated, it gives CASSPFGQGNSYEQYF.

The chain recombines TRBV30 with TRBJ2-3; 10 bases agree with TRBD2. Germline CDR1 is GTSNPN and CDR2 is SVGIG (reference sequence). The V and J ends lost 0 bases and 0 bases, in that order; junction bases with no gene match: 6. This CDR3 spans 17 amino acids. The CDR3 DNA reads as TGTGCCTGGAGTGTACCGGGACTAGCGAAGAGCACAGATACGCAGTATTTT. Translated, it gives CAWSVPGLAKSTDTQYF.